Listed here is a single T cell receptor beta chain. The data derive from a study of blood T cell repertoires in COVID-19. Study-level background: The United States, Italy and Spain supplied acute and convalescent COVID-19 samples.

Original data processing: Cell counts per sample came from amplifying reference gene primers. Produced via immunoSEQ multiplex PCR; TCRdb's table is partial and in-frame only. V and J calls and clone size follow that table, whereas D and trimming were derived from the DNA. The table lists 110,000 to 150,000 clones, 87% of them singletons. All enrollees were about 18 to 90 years old and from 24 US areas. Germline trimming cut 5 bases from V and 0 bases from J; bases unmatched to any gene: 2. Germline values: CDR1 MDHEN, CDR2 SYDVKM. The CDR3 is 15 amino acids. The V call is TRBV28, the J call TRBJ2-1, with TRBD1 matching over 9 bases. The sample comprised PBMCs or T cells enriched from blood (not recorded which). The clonotype originates from a man aged 55 to 70 who had recovered from COVID-19. The CDR3 reads CASSPTGGSYNEQFF. The DNA of the CDR3 is TGTGCCAGCAGTCCGACAGGGGGCTCCTACAATGAGCAGTTCTTC.